Included here is one T cell receptor beta chain sequence, with context. Its matching antigen is unknown. At one boundary the junction diverges from the germline segment, which might be a read error. The source of the sample is a study of cytomegalovirus exposure and HLA in healthy donors. Study outcomes and limitations: The authors assumed roughly uniform sequencing depth across donors for presence/absence analyses. Later analysis identified a missense DCLRE1C variant that was linked to TCR beta V- and J-gene trimming.

The PCR had 60 Vbeta and 13 Jbeta primers. The protocol was immunoSEQ multiplex PCR, while the TCRdb copy is restricted to in-frame clones and leaves out a portion. The table records about 190,000 clones, 85% to 90% of them present only once. The source material was PBMCs. The receptor was derived from a woman aged 18-29 years in good health and CMV-seronegative.

CDR3 nucleotides: TGTGCCAGTGCCCCGGGACAGGGATTCTACGTGCAGTACTTC. This codes for CASAPGQGFYVQYF. J is TRBJ2-7 and V is TRBV27; 9 bases align to TRBD1. Germline V gives CDR1 MNHEY, CDR2 SMNVEV (reference sequence). CDR3 size: 14 residues.